The 18 T cell receptor beta chains reported below all come from one sample, sequenced in a study of T cell repertoires in cytomegalovirus infection. What these receptors recognize is not known. TCRdb called the reads again in MiXCR, with one record for every CDR3 protein. Found here are 450,000 to 600,000 distinct CDR3 sequences, about 42% of them singletons; the top ten hold approximately 40%. Sequences were derived from cultured PBMCs, sampled from culture after CMV antigen stimulation. Receptors originate from a human donor in good health (CMV status not recorded). Some clones in this sample may be carry-over from other donors' samples.

This chain connects TRBV7-2 to TRBJ1-4; 9 positions agree with TRBD1. CDR1 and CDR2 from the germline V gene are SGHTA and FQGNSA. J gave up 8 bases and V 5 bases, and 6 bases lay outside the gene matches. This CDR3 has 14 residues. CDR3 in amino acids: CASSPGQGREKLFF. The CDR3, as DNA: TGTGCCAGCAGCCCGGGACAGGGTAGGGAAAAACTGTTTTTT. The variable domain in full, completed from reference TRBV7-2 and TRBJ1-4, reads GAGVSQSPSNKVTEKGKDVELRCDPISGHTALYWYRQSLGQGLEFLIYFQGNSAPDKSGLPSDRFSAERTGGSVSTLTIQRTQQEDSAVYLCASSPGQGREKLFFGSGTQLSVL.

V usage is TRBV5-4 and J usage is TRBJ2-1; D gene ambiguous. V lost 4 bases to trimming and J lost 5 bases, with 16 bases between them. Germline values: CDR1 SGHNT, CDR2 YYREEE (reference sequence). The CDR3 sequence is 15 residues long. The CDR3 loop is CASSPKTSGNNEQFF. In nucleotides, the CDR3 is TGTGCCAGCAGCCCCAAGACGTCGGGCAACAATGAGCAGTTCTTC.

This clonotype has a handful of counts. The chain is built from TRBV7-2 and TRBJ1-4; no firm D call. The CDR3 totals 13 residues. Looked up from germline, CDR1 is SGHTA and CDR2 is FQGNSA. V lost 8 bases, J lost 8 bases, and 15 bases lay in between. The CDR3 nucleotides are TGTGCCAGCTCCAAAAGATTTAGGGAAAAACTGTTTTTT. Protein: CASSKRFREKLFF.

This sequence joins TRBV7-6 and TRBJ1-1; maybe TRBD1 (5 bases). The germline V gene encodes CDR1 SGHVS and CDR2 FNYEAQ. This CDR3 is built from 14 residues. V gave up 3 bases and J gave up 5 bases, with 13 bases separating them. The CDR3 here is CASSFRRGVTEAFF. CDR3 nucleotide sequence: TGTGCCAGCAGCTTCAGGAGAGGGGTAACTGAAGCTTTCTTT.

This clonotype turned up a few times. The genes are TRBV7-2 and TRBJ2-1, with 7 nucleotides matching TRBD2. The CDR3 loop spans 19 amino acids. From germline, CDR1 is SGHTA and CDR2 FQGNSA. The trim removed 5 bases at V and 2 bases at J, leaving 18 bases unmatched. In nucleotides, the CDR3 is TGTGCCAGCAGCCCCTTACCGGGACTACCTAGAGAGACCTACAATGAGCAGTTCTTC. Protein sequence: CASSPLPGLPRETYNEQFF.

The rearrangement links TRBV11-2 to TRBJ1-6; 10 nucleotides align to TRBD1. This CDR3 is 14 amino acids long. Germline loops: CDR1 SGHAT, CDR2 FQNNGV. Trimming cost V 4 bases and J 10 bases; bases outside gene matches: 4. Here the CDR3 DNA reads TGTGCCAGCAGCTCGCCGGGACAGGGGTCACCCCTCCACTTT. Amino acids: CASSSPGQGSPLHF.

The chain carries TRBV11-2 and TRBJ2-3; 8 bases map to TRBD2. V lost 2 bases, J lost 3 bases, and 4 bases stayed unmatched. This CDR3 comprises 15 residues. CDR1 and CDR2 from the germline V gene are SGHAT and FQNNGV. This CDR3 is CASSLPSGRTDTQYF. DNA for the CDR3: TGTGCCAGCAGCTTACCTAGCGGGCGGACAGATACGCAGTATTTT.

V usage is TRBV18 and J usage is TRBJ2-1, with unresolved D. Germline assignment: CDR1 KGHSH and CDR2 LQKENI. Trimming cost V 3 bases and J 6 bases, with 9 bases left between them. CDR3 length: 13 residues. CDR3 amino acids: CASSPNDGNEQFF. The CDR3 coding sequence is TGTGCCAGCTCACCGAATGATGGCAATGAGCAGTTCTTC. The variable domain in full, completed from reference TRBV18 and TRBJ2-1, reads NAGVMQNPRHLVRRRGQEARLRCSPMKGHSHVYWYRQLPEEGLKFMVYLQKENIIDESGMPKERFSAEFPKEGPSILRIQQVVRGDSAAYFCASSPNDGNEQFFGPGTRLTVL.

This clonotype showed up just a few times. The chain carries TRBV5-1 and TRBJ2-1; no clear D gene. Germline CDR1 and CDR2: SGHRS and YFSETQ. V dropped 2 bases and J dropped 1 base, with 7 bases sitting between them. This CDR3 is built from 14 residues. As DNA, the CDR3 is TGCGCCAGCAGCTTAAGCGATTCCTACAATGAGCAGTTCTTC. Protein sequence: CASSLSDSYNEQFF. The entire variable domain, with the rest obtained from reference TRBV5-1 and TRBJ2-1, is as follows: KAGVTQTPRYLIKTRGQQVTLSCSPISGHRSVSWYQQTPGQGLQFLFEYFSETQRNKGNFPGRFSGRQFSNSRSEMNVSTLELGDSALYLCASSLSDSYNEQFFGPGTRLTVL.

J is TRBJ1-1 and V is TRBV5-4, with D unresolved. V lost 0 bases and J 4 bases, leaving 10 bases between the germline ends. The CDR3 contains 14 residues. Germline CDR1 SGHNT, CDR2 YYREEE (reference sequence). CDR3 DNA sequence: TGTGCCAGCAGCTTGGTGGGTTGGAGCACTGAAGCTTTCTTT. It encodes CASSLVGWSTEAFF.

This clonotype was counted only a few times. This chain links TRBV7-2 with TRBJ2-7, with a possible D match to TRBD1 (5 bases). The CDR3 length is 13 residues. Germline CDR1 SGHTA, CDR2 FQGNSA. Trimming cost V 5 bases and J 5 bases, with 13 bases left between them. CDR3 protein: CASSPMTVDEQYF. The CDR3 DNA reads TGTGCCAGCAGCCCGATGACAGTAGACGAGCAGTACTTC.

A few counts support this clonotype. V is TRBV6-2 or TRBV6-3 and J is TRBJ2-7, with unresolved D. Germline V gene sequence: CDR1 MNHEY, CDR2 SVGEGT. The CDR3 runs 17 residues. Between the trimmed V and J ends, which lost 5 bases and 5 bases, there was a span of 25 bases. For the CDR3, the DNA is TGTGCCAGCAGTCCCATTCCCTCCGGGTCTAAAGGAAACGAGCAGTACTTC. Its translation is CASSPIPSGSKGNEQYF.

This clonotype has more than one count but fewer than ten. The rearrangement uses TRBV7-2 and TRBJ2-7; no clear D. The CDR3 has 14 residues. Trimming took off 6 bases at V and 0 bases at J, with 12 bases between the two ends. CDR1 is SGHTA, CDR2 FQGNSA, per germline. The CDR3 loop reads CASRSDPSSYEQYF. The DNA for the CDR3 is TGTGCCAGCAGAAGCGACCCCAGCTCCTACGAGCAGTACTTC.

The chain recombines TRBV7-2 with TRBJ1-4; a possible D gene is TRBD1 (5 bases). CDR3 length: 14 amino acids. Germline values: CDR1 SGHTA, CDR2 FQGNSA. V was cut by 3 bases and J by 4 bases, with 9 bases left in between. CDR3 nucleotides: TGTGCCAGCAGCTTCGACAGAAATAATGAAAAACTGTTTTTT. Protein product: CASSFDRNNEKLFF.

This clonotype appeared a few times. The CDR3 DNA reads TGTGCCAGCAGTCCTGGACAGGGTTACACCGGGGAGCTGTTTTTT. It specifies CASSPGQGYTGELFF. V is TRBV12-3 or TRBV12-4 and J is TRBJ2-2; 8 nucleotides line up with TRBD1. V shed 5 bases, J shed 3 bases, and the junction held 5 bases outside the gene matches. The CDR3 runs 15 residues.

The rearrangement uses TRBV7-2 and TRBJ2-7; TRBD1 aligns across 9 bases. The length of the CDR3 is 14 residues. J gave up 7 bases and V 5 bases, and 9 bases lay outside the gene matches. Germline CDR1 is SGHTA and CDR2 is FQGNSA. The DNA for the CDR3 is TGTGCCAGCAGCCCGGACAGGGGTTTCTTTGAGCAGTACTTC. Translated, it gives CASSPDRGFFEQYF.

The chain couples TRBV11-3 to TRBJ2-1; 9 bases line up with TRBD2. CDR3 length: 18 residues. The V gene end was trimmed by 5 bases and the J gene end by 7 bases; junction bases not matched to a gene: 18. From germline, CDR1 is SGHNT and CDR2 YENEEA. The CDR3 DNA reads TGTGCCAGCAGCCTAAGCCTACGGGTAGCGGGAGTATGGAATGAGCAGTTCTTC. It encodes CASSLSLRVAGVWNEQFF. The full variable domain, rest sourced from reference TRBV11-3 and TRBJ2-1, is EAGVVQSPRYKIIEKKQPVAFWCNPISGHNTLYWYLQNLGQGPELLIRYENEEAVDDSQLPKDRFSAERLKGVDSTLKIQPAELGDSAVYLCASSLSLRVAGVWNEQFFGPGTRLTVL.

This clonotype showed up just a few times. The J gene is TRBJ1-2, the V gene TRBV11-2; 7 nucleotides line up with TRBD1. From germline, CDR1 is SGHAT and CDR2 FQNNGV. CDR3 length: 14 amino acids. V dropped 5 bases and J dropped 6; count of bases not matched to a gene: 9. The CDR3 DNA follows: TGTGCCAGCAGCCCAGGGGGTTTTAAGAATGGCTACACCTTC. Amino acids: CASSPGGFKNGYTF.